Sequencing of this T cell receptor beta chain was carried out in a study of cytotoxic CD8 clonotypes in ibrutinib-treated CLL. Libraries were prepared by immunoSEQ multiplex PCR; TCRdb keeps only in-frame clonotypes and omits some of them. This table has roughly 250,000 clones, under 75% appearing once. Overall study results and limits: Before falling back toward baseline at progression, clonality had risen at the time of ibrutinib response.

Germline lookup yields CDR1 SGHNT and CDR2 YYREEE (reference sequence). V trimming: 4 bases; J trimming: 6 bases; junction bases outside the gene matches: 6. The CDR3 has 15 residues. As for this clone: What it recognizes is unknown.

The chain combines TRBV5-4 with TRBJ2-1; 11 bases are a match to TRBD1. The sequences come from PBMCs, collected after 24 months of ibrutinib treatment. The receptor's source is a human donor with chronic lymphocytic leukemia. This CDR3 is CASSGTGGFGNEQFF. In DNA form, the CDR3 reads TGTGCCAGCAGCGGGACAGGGGGATTTGGCAATGAGCAGTTCTTC.